This entry features one T cell receptor beta chain sequence. There is no known antigen for this receptor. No clone much larger than this one lies a single base away; base qualities are absent. The record originates from a study of identical twins (dated by TCRdb to 2016 to 2017). With regard to the full study: To test whether fetal clonotypes persist, the study used deep sequencing on TCR alpha and beta repertoires from monozygotic twins, unrelated adults of various ages, and cord blood. To rule out contamination, replicate twin experiments were performed at different times with different library preparation protocols. Summary of the overall study and its limitations: Fewer insertions were carried by abundant cord blood beta clonotypes, a similar but weaker trend appeared in young adult naive repertoires, and no such trend appeared in memory repertoires. Zero-insertion analyses could be partly confounded by invariant T cells such as MAIT and iNKT, though diverse VJ usage argued against such confounding for most clonotypes. Excess twin sharing in beta out-of-frame sequences was weaker because fewer shared sequences lowered the signal-to-noise ratio. Because the same donors could not be followed over many years, conclusions were based on cross-sectional statistical analysis. Compared with coincidental sharing between unrelated individuals, out-of-frame TCR alpha sequences shared between twins showed an excess of sequences with low generation probability. In monozygotic twins, recombination models systematically underestimated out-of-frame TCR alpha sharing, but the models matched the sharing seen between unrelated individuals.

Receptor libraries were prepared by 5' RACE. Sequenced on an Illumina HiSeq 2000. A universal primer binding site was introduced by template switching, and a unique molecular identifier was present in the final cDNA, enabling accurate counting of TCR cDNA molecules. Specific primers in the conserved constant-segment region were used to synthesize first-strand cDNA for the TCR alpha and beta chains. To control for contamination, each cDNA library was double barcoded with a SMART-Mk sample barcode plus Illumina barcodes. TruSeq adapter sequences, together with Illumina sample barcodes, were added in two successive PCR steps. TCR alpha and beta cDNA libraries were sequenced on the Illumina HiSeq platform with custom primers. Per the authors' processing: MiGEC processed the raw reads to extract unique molecular identifiers, while MiXCR was used to determine the CDR3 positions. Recombination models were inferred per individual with the repgenHMM and IGoR tools using an EM algorithm. Shared clonotype analysis was performed with the tcR package in R, normalizing sharing by the product of cloneset sizes. Out-of-frame nonproductive sequences were analyzed to study raw recombination free of thymic and clonal selection effects. Starting from the raw public reads, TCRdb applied fastp trimming at Q25, assembled clones with MiXCR and retained in-frame beta chains. For every CDR3 protein sequence, its rows merge into one entry that carries the most common genes and DNA. It is TCRdb's table, rather than the study itself, that gives the V and J calls and clone size. Present in this sample are about 190,000 distinct CDR3 sequences, more than 15% of which were seen just once. 35% to 50% of the sample is taken by the ten largest.

All donors were healthy Caucasians. The twin cohort comprised three pairs of female monozygotic twins, all aged about 18 to 29 years. Positive isolation kits from Invitrogen were used to isolate the CD4+ and CD8+ T cell populations. The CDR1 and CDR2 encoded by the germline V gene are SGHTA and FQGNSA. Relative to germline, V is missing 6 bases and J is missing 9 bases, with 14 bases of the junction outside any gene match. The CDR3 runs 16 residues from the cysteine to the phenylalanine. Of the read, only the CDR3 DNA is kept; its 48 bases are in frame from base 1. These sequences were also reported in another study, on T cells expressing NK-cell markers. That second report states: In sorted CD3+CD56+NKG2C+, CD3+CD56+NKG2C- and CD3+CD56-NKG2C+ T-cell subsets from roughly 8 donors, TCR beta-chain repertoires were profiled. Among the eight sequenced donors, seven were HCMV-seropositive and one was HCMV-seronegative. To restrict sorting to alphabetaTCR-expressing T cells, an anti-gammadeltaTCR antibody was added in several experiments. In 5 to 7 donors, the dominant CD3+CD56+NKG2C+ clonotypes were found to rank among the top 10 CD8+ clonotypes and to make up 1.0-7.0% of CD8+ T cells. Those dominant clonotypes were again the most abundant among CD3+CD56-NKG2C+ cells in a handful of donors, at roughly 28.3-65%. Whether the expanded NKG2C-expressing T cell clones were specific for HCMV antigens remained unclear. The eight sequenced donors were randomly selected healthy volunteers, three men and five women. HCMV-specific IgG was detected in serum with a commercial ELISA kit to determine HCMV serostatus. MIGEC was used to demultiplex reads and group reads by UMI, and MiTCR was used to assemble and quantify clonotypes. To exclude erroneous sequences, only TCR cDNA sequences supported by at least two reads were retained. The tcR package was used for downstream repertoire analysis, and clonotypes were matched across fractions by CDR3 nucleotide sequence plus V segment. VDJmatch was used to annotate antigen specificity against VDJdb, with one amino acid substitution allowed in CDR3.

The chain uses TRBV7-2 and TRBJ2-1; TRBD2 aligns with 10 central bases. Sequenced material: CD8+ T cells sorted from blood. This receptor was identified in a woman aged 18 to 35 in good health. Read as DNA, the sequence is TGTGCCAGCAGTTGGAAAAAGCGGGGGGGCCTCGTTGAGCAGTTCTTC. Its product reads: CASSWKKRGGLVEQFF. The variable domain in full, with residues beyond the CDR3 obtained from the reference TRBV7-2 and TRBJ2-1 genes, is GAGVSQSPSNKVTEKGKDVELRCDPISGHTALYWYRQSLGQGLEFLIYFQGNSAPDKSGLPSDRFSAERTGGSVSTLTIQRTQQEDSAVYLCASSWKKRGGLVEQFFGPGTRLTVL.